These 7 T cell receptor beta chains share one sample of origin, sequenced in a study of T cells in Graves' hyperthyroidism and ophthalmopathy. Amplified TCR beta CDR3 regions came from RNA transcripts. An initial round of RT-PCR targeting the TCR CDR3 relied on the HTBI primer set. TCRdb reprocessed the multiplex PCR reads with MiXCR, giving one entry per CDR3 protein. The sample consists of approximately 620,000 distinct CDR3 sequences, roughly 13% of them appearing once. The sample comprised blood. Receptors were obtained from a woman aged 25 to 39 with Graves' hyperthyroidism that later progressed to Graves' ophthalmopathy.

In this sample, this clonotype turned up many times. The rearrangement joins TRBV29-1 to TRBJ1-2; 8 bases agree with TRBD1. The CDR3 loop spans 14 amino acids. Trimming took 3 bases from V and 8 from J; bases not matched to a gene: 11. Germline V gene sequence: CDR1 SQVTM, CDR2 ANQGSEA. The CDR3 is CSVDMMDRDGGYTF. In DNA, the CDR3 is TGCAGCGTTGACATGATGGACAGGGATGGGGGCTACACCTTC.

Written as DNA, the CDR3 is TGTGCCAGTAGTATAGCAGGAGTAAGTAATCAGCCCCAGCATTTT. Protein sequence: CASSIAGVSNQPQHF. J is TRBJ1-5 and V is TRBV19; D is unresolved. Germline lookup yields CDR1 LNHDA and CDR2 SQIVND (reference sequence). The CDR3 consists of 15 residues. V lost 1 base to trimming and J lost 4 bases, with 11 bases between them. Based on the CDR3 plus reference TRBV19 and TRBJ1-5, the full variable domain is DGGITQSPKYLFRKEGQNVTLSCEQNLNHDAMYWYRQDPGQGLRLIYYSQIVNDFQKGDIAEGYSVSREKKESFPLTVTSAQKNPTAFYLCASSIAGVSNQPQHFGDGTRLSIL.

This clonotype has a count of ten or more. Here the CDR3 reads CASSDDRGLQDTQYF. The CDR3 DNA is TGTGCCAGCAGTGACGACAGGGGCTTGCAAGATACGCAGTATTTT. The rearrangement uses TRBV25-1 and TRBJ2-3, with 8 bases lining up with TRBD1. Germline CDR1 is MGHDK and CDR2 is SYGVNS. The CDR3 totals 15 residues. J was trimmed by 5 bases and V by 3 bases; bases with no gene match: 7.

This clonotype was observed at least ten times. The rearrangement links TRBV30 to TRBJ1-1; the D is unclear. CDR1 is GTSNPN, CDR2 SVGIG, per germline (reference sequence). The ends were cut back, 0 bases at V and 5 bases at J, with 10 bases in the middle. This CDR3 contains 13 residues. The CDR3 sequence: CAWSVMGETEAFF. The CDR3 DNA follows: TGTGCCTGGAGTGTAATGGGTGAAACTGAAGCTTTCTTT.

This clonotype appeared many times. V usage is TRBV5-6 and J usage is TRBJ2-7; tentative D call: TRBD2 (5 bases). V lost 4 bases to trimming and J lost 5 bases, with 19 bases between them. This CDR3 spans 15 amino acids. In germline, CDR1 is SGHDT, CDR2 YYEEEE. CDR3: CASSPLLGEVNEQYF. In DNA form, the CDR3 reads TGTGCCAGCAGCCCGCTTCTCGGGGAAGTCAACGAGCAGTACTTC.

The rearrangement links TRBV28 to TRBJ2-2; D is undetermined. Germline CDR1 and CDR2: MDHEN and SYDVKM. Trimming removed 7 bases from V and 1 base from J, with 7 bases in between. This CDR3 is built from 13 residues. Written as DNA, the CDR3 is TGTGCCAGCAAAGGCAAGAACACCGGGGAGCTGTTTTTT. Protein sequence: CASKGKNTGELFF. Variable domain in full (rest from reference TRBV28 and TRBJ2-2): DVKVTQSSRYLVKRTGEKVFLECVQDMDHENMFWYRQDPGLGLRLIYFSYDVKMKEKGDIPEGYSVSREKKERFSLILESASTNQTSMYLCASKGKNTGELFFGEGSRLTVL.

In this sample, this clonotype turned up many times. The rearrangement joins TRBV18 to TRBJ2-1; D possibly matches TRBD1 or TRBD2 (5 bases each). Germline V lookup: CDR1 KGHSH, CDR2 LQKENI. The CDR3 has 16 amino acids. V lost 1 base to trimming and J lost 0 bases, with 10 bases between them. DNA of the CDR3: TGTGCCAGCTCACCACTTCCAGGGAGCTCCTACAATGAGCAGTTCTTC. Protein sequence: CASSPLPGSSYNEQFF. Supplemented by reference TRBV18 and TRBJ2-1, the full variable domain reads NAGVMQNPRHLVRRRGQEARLRCSPMKGHSHVYWYRQLPEEGLKFMVYLQKENIIDESGMPKERFSAEFPKEGPSILRIQQVVRGDSAAYFCASSPLPGSSYNEQFFGPGTRLTVL.